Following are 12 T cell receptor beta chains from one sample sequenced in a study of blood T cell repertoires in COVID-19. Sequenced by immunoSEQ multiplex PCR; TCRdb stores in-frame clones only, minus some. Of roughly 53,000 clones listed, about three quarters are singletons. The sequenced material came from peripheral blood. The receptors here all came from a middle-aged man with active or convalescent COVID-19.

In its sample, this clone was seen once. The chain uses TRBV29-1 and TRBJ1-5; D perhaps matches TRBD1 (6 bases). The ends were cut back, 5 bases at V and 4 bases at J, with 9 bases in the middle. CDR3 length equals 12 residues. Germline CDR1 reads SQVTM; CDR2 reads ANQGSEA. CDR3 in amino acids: CSVKDRNQPQHF. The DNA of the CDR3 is TGCAGCGTTAAGGACAGAAATCAGCCCCAGCATTTT.

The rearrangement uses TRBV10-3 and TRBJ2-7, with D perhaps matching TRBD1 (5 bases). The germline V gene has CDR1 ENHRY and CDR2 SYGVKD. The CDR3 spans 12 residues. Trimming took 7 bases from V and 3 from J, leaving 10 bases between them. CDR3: CAIKAQGYEQYF. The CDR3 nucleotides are TGTGCCATCAAGGCCCAGGGCTACGAGCAGTACTTC.

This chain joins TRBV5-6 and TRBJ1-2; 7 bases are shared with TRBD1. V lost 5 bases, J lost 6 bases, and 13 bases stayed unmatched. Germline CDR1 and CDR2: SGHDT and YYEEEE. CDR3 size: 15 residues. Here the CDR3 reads CASSKRQGRVNGYTF. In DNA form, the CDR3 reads TGTGCCAGCAGTAAAAGACAGGGACGGGTCAATGGCTACACCTTC.

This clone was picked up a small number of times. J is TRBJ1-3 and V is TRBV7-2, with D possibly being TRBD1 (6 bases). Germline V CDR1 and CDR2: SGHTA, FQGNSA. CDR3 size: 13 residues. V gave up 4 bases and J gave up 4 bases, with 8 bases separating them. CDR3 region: CASSYGTGNTIYF. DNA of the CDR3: TGTGCCAGCAGCTACGGGACAGGAAACACCATATATTTT. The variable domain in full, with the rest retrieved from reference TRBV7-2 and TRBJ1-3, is GAGVSQSPSNKVTEKGKDVELRCDPISGHTALYWYRQSLGQGLEFLIYFQGNSAPDKSGLPSDRFSAERTGGSVSTLTIQRTQQEDSAVYLCASSYGTGNTIYFGEGSWLTVV.

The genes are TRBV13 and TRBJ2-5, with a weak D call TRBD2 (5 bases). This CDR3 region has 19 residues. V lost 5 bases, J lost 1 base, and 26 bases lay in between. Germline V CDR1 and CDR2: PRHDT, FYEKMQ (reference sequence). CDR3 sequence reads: CASSPSGILNYPAQETQYF. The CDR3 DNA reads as TGTGCCAGCAGCCCTTCCGGGATACTGAACTACCCCGCCCAAGAGACCCAGTACTTC.

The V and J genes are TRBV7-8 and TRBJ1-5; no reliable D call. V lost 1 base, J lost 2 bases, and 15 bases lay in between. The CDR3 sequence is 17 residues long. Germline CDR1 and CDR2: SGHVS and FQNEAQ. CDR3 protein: CASSLGSSGMGNQPQHF. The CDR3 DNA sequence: TGTGCCAGCAGCTTAGGGTCCAGTGGTATGGGCAATCAGCCCCAGCATTTT.

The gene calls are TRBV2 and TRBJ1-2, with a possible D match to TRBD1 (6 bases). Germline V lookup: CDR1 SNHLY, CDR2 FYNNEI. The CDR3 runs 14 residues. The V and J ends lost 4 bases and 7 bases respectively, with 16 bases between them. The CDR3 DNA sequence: TGTGCCAGCAGTGTTGGACAGACCATCGGTGGCTACACCTTC. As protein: CASSVGQTIGGYTF.

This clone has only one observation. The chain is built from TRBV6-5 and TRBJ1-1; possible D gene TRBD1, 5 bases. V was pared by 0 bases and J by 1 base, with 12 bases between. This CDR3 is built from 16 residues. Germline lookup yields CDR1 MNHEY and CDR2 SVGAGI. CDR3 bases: TGTGCCAGCAGTTACTCCGTGGGCAGGGCGAACACTGAAGCTTTCTTT. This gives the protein CASSYSVGRANTEAFF.

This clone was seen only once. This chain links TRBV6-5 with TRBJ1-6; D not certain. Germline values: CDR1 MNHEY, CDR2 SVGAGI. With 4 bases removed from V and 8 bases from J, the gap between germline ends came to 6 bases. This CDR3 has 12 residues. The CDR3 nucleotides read TGTGCCAGCAGTTCCATGTATTCACCCCTCCACTTT. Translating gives CASSSMYSPLHF.

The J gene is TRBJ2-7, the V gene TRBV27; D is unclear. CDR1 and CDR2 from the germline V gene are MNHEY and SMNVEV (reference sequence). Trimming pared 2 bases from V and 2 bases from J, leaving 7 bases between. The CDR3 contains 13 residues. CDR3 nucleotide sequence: TGTGCCAGCAGTTTAGCACAGACCTACGAGCAGTACTTC. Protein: CASSLAQTYEQYF.

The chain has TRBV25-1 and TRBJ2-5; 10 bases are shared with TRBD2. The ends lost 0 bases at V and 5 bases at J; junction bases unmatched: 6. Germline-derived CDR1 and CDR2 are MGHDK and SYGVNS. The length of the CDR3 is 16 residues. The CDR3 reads CASSEYRTSGRETQYF. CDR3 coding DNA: TGTGCCAGCAGTGAATATAGGACTAGCGGACGCGAGACCCAGTACTTC.

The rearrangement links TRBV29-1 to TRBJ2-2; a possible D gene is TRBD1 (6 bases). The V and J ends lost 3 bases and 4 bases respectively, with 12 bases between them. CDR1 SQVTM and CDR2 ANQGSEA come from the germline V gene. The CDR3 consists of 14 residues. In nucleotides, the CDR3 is TGCAGCGTTGAGGTCTACAGGGCCACCGGGGAGCTGTTTTTT. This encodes CSVEVYRATGELFF.